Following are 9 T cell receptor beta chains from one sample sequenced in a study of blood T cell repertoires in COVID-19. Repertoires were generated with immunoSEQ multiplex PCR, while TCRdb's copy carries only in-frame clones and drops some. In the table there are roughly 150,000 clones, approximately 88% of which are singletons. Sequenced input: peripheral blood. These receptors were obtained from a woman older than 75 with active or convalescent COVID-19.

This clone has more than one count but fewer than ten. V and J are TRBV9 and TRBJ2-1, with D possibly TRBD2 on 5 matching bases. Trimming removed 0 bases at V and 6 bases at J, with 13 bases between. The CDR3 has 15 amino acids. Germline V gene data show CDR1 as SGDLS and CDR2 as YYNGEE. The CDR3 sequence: CASSVGDYRINEQFF. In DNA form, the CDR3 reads TGTGCCAGCAGCGTAGGAGACTACCGGATCAATGAGCAGTTCTTC.

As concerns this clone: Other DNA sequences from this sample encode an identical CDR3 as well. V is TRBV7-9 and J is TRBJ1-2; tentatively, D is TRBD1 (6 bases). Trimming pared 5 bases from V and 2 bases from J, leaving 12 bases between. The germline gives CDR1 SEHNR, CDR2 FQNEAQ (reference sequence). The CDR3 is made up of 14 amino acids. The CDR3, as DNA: TGTGCCAGCAGCCCCGGGCAGGGGAACTATGGCTACACCTTC. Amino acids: CASSPGQGNYGYTF.

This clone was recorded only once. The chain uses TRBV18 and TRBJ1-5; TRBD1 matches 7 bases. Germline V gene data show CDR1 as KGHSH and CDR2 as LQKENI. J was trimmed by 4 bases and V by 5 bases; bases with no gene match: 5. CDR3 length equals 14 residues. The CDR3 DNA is TGTGCCAGCTCATCTCAGGGGGATAATCAGCCCCAGCATTTT. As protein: CASSSQGDNQPQHF.

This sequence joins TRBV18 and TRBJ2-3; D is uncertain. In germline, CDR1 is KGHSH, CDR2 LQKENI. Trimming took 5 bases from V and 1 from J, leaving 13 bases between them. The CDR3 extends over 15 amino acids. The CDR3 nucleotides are TGTGCCAGCTCAGAGCCAGGTCGTGGCACAGATACGCAGTATTTT. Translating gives CASSEPGRGTDTQYF.

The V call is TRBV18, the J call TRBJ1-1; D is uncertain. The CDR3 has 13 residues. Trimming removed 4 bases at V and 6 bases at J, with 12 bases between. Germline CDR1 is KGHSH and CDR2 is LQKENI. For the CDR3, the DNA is TGTGCCAGCTCACTCGCGTCGTTATCTGAAGCTTTCTTT. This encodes CASSLASLSEAFF.

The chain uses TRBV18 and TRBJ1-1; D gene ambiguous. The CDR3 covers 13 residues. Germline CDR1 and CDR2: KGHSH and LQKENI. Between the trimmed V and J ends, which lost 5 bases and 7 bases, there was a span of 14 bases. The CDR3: CASSTRGGYEAFF. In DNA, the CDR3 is TGTGCCAGCTCAACCAGAGGAGGTTATGAAGCTTTCTTT.

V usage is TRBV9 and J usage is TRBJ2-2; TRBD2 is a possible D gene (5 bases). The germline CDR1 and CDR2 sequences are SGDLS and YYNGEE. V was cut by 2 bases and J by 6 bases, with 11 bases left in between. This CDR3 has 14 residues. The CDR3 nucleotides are TGTGCCAGCAGCGTTTCTAGCCTGGCCGGGGAGCTGTTTTTT. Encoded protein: CASSVSSLAGELFF.

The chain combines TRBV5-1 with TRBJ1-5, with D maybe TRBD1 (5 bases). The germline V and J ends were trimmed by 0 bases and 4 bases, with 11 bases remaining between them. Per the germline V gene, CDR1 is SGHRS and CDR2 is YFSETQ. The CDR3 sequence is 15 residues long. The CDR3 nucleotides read TGCGCCAGCAGCTTGGACGGGGGGGGAAATCAGCCCCAGCATTTT. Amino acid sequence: CASSLDGGGNQPQHF.

The CDR3 loop is CASSSAYEQYF. For the CDR3, the DNA is TGTGCCAGCAGCTCAGCCTACGAGCAGTACTTC. This chain links TRBV13 with TRBJ2-7; D not resolved. V dropped 4 bases and J dropped 2 bases, with 3 bases sitting between them. Germline V gene lookup returns CDR1 PRHDT and CDR2 FYEKMQ (reference sequence). The CDR3 has 11 residues.